This is a list of T cell receptor beta chains from one sample in a study of control samples from healthy donors and cancer patients. Method: immunoSEQ multiplex PCR; TCRdb's copy keeps in-frame clones and lacks some. The profile shows about 230,000 clones, 82% of them singletons. Sequenced: PBMCs. The receptor source for this set is a woman aged 60-75 years with lung cancer. Each CDR3 is given with its conserved first and last residue. D genes are given only for firm matches.

V	D	J	DNA	CDR3
TRBV5-1	-	TRBJ1-4	TGCGCCAGCAGCTTGGATGGGACCCAGACAGAAAAACTGTTTTTT	CASSLDGTQTEKLFF
TRBV3-1/TRBV3-2	-	TRBJ2-4	TGTGCCAGCAGCCAGGGCAGGGCTCTAGCCAAAAACATTCAGTACTTC	CASSQGRALAKNIQYF
TRBV13	-	TRBJ2-1	TGTGCCAGCAGCAAGTACCGGGACTTGAGCAATGAGCAGTTCTTC	CASSKYRDLSNEQFF
TRBV3-1/TRBV3-2	-	TRBJ2-3	TGTGCCAGCAGCCAAGAATTCGAAATCGGGAACCCCTTCACAGATACGCAGTATTTT	CASSQEFEIGNPFTDTQYF
TRBV2	-	TRBJ1-6	TGTGCCAGCAGTGTGCAGGGTAATTCACCCCTCCACTTT	CASSVQGNSPLHF
TRBV27	-	TRBJ2-3	TGTGCCAGCAGTCCCATTCCAGGAGCGGAGGAACAGTATTTT	CASSPIPGAEEQYF
TRBV18	TRBD2	TRBJ2-5	TGTGCCAGCTCACCCTGGAGTAGCGGGGTGCAGGAGACCCAGTACTTC	CASSPWSSGVQETQYF
TRBV11-2	TRBD1	TRBJ2-7	TGTGCCAGCAGCTTAGGGGTGAGGGGGCGCGTCGACGAGCAGTACTTC	CASSLGVRGRVDEQYF
TRBV5-1	TRBD1	TRBJ2-1	TGCGCCAGCAGCTCCGGGACAGGATCCTACAATGAGCAGTTCTTC	CASSSGTGSYNEQFF
TRBV18	TRBD1	TRBJ1-1	TGTGCCAGCTCACCGATCCCGGGACAGGGGATAACTGAAGCTTTCTTT	CASSPIPGQGITEAFF
TRBV24-1	TRBD2	TRBJ2-1	TGTGCCACCAGTGACAACGCCGGGACTAGCGGGGGGAAGAATGAGCAGTTCTTC	CATSDNAGTSGGKNEQFF
TRBV24-1	TRBD1	TRBJ1-2	TGTGCCACCAGTGACCGGGACAGCGACAACTATGGCTACACCTTC	CATSDRDSDNYGYTF